This T cell receptor beta chain was sequenced during a study of cytomegalovirus exposure and HLA in healthy donors (dated by TCRdb to 2017 to 2019). About the investigation overall: An earlier analysis of roughly 570 of the donors reported roughly 300 Gb of sequence data and 117 million unique TCR beta sequences obtained from approximately 180 million T cells. An early release covering roughly 640 HLA-typed donors comprised about 310 gigabases of sequencing data and about 90 million unique TCR sequences. Of the approximately 400 genotyped donors, over 65% fell in the genetic ancestry cluster associated with self-reported Caucasian donors. The study aimed to test whether signatures of past pathogen exposure could be identified by cataloging public T cell receptors. Using immunosequencing, the study profiled T cell repertoires from 500 to 800 subjects and related those repertoires to cytomegalovirus serostatus. Besides the first cohort of some 670 subjects, a separate validation cohort made up of over 100 different subjects was used. The study combined high-throughput TCR immunosequencing, statistical association of individual TCRs with disease status, and machine learning to predict cytomegalovirus infection status. A later analysis re-analyzed previously published TCR beta repertoires from roughly 630 donors and added high-resolution HLA genotyping to study TCR occurrence patterns. The later analysis used no new phenotypic data to find candidate immune exposures, relying instead on TCR beta sequences and their occurrence across donors. An earlier analysis of 587 of the donors used high-throughput TCR beta sequencing to judge whether each TCR beta V gene segment behaved as functional or pseudogenic. Donor age, sex, ethnicity and CMV serostatus were collected together with the repertoire data. In a later genetic analysis, genome-wide SNP genotypes for about 65% of the roughly 700 donors were used, and that subset was treated as a discovery cohort. All discovery cohort repertoires had been generated on a single sequencing platform. HLA typing covered class I and class II loci at four-digit resolution. The number of donors typed differed by locus, with roughly 629-640 for A, B, C, DRB1 and DQB1, around 500 for DQA1, some 570 for DPA1, and some 470 for DPB1. Four or five DR-DQ haplotypes were handled as single units for association and clustering because linkage in the cohort was strong. Across roughly 420 genotyped donors of the cohort, an average of roughly 230,000 unique TCR beta nucleotide sequences per donor were sequenced, and approximately 19% of those sequences were non-productive.

The cohort consisted of some 670 healthy bone marrow donors. At the time of sampling, all cohort members were nominally healthy, though unrecorded immune exposures were likely present. The donor was CMV seronegative and belonged to the group of 352 seronegative cohort members. A peripheral blood sample was provided by each donor, and peripheral blood mononuclear cells were used for TCR beta sequencing. Genomic DNA was extracted from the blood cell samples with the Qiagen DNeasy Blood Extraction Kit. Via the germline V gene, CDR1 is MDHEN and CDR2 SYDVKM. V has 3 bases trimmed and J has 13 bases trimmed; junction bases matching no gene number 6. Including the terminal cysteine and phenylalanine, the CDR3 comprises 12 residues. The CDR3 DNA has 36 bases and is translated from base 1. Beyond this particular receptor, the publication reports: Some IMGT-functional V segments, including TRBV6-2 and TRBV6-3, could not be distinguished by the 87-base-pair reads and were therefore excluded. According to the authors, the approach could potentially be generalized to other disease states and immunological phenotypes. A later analysis associated about 17,000 TCR beta sequences with specific HLA alleles at a false discovery rate of 0.05. A later analysis found that TCR association rates varied across HLA loci, with DRB1 alleles showing the most associated TCRs and HLA-C alleles the fewest. Several of the top co-occurrence clusters appeared to be linked to parvovirus B19, influenza, CMV and Epstein-Barr virus, according to a later analysis. A total of roughly 160 TCR beta chains were listed by the study as associated with cytomegalovirus. Only TCR beta chains were sequenced in this cohort, and the absence of alpha or paired-chain data limited detectable features. HLA typing was unavailable for some donors at each locus, so association tests used only the typed subset. In vitro tests confirmed that a few of the cytomegalovirus-associated TCR beta chains recognize cytomegalovirus antigens. When HLA alleles, especially DR and DQ, strongly co-occurred, TCR associations were difficult to assign to individual alleles. The presence/absence analyses assumed that sequencing depth was roughly uniform across donors, and that assumption may not be true. Some 16 rarely observed V segments, including chromosome 9 orphons, were excluded from the earlier analysis of several hundred of the donors because counts were too low. A further reported finding was that TCR beta sequences accurately predicted the HLA-A and HLA-B alleles for most subjects in the first cohort. Across donors, most TCR sequences were observed very rarely, whereas some public TCRs were present in many individuals. Correlated functional status among segregating V segments might reflect linkage disequilibrium, but an unknown experimental factor could not be ruled out. A later analysis found that most CMV-associated TCR beta chains appeared HLA-restricted, with HLA associations seemingly driven largely by CMV exposure. An earlier analysis of approximately 500 of the donors showed that most TCR beta V segments appeared in productive rearrangements either about 87% or about 30% of the time, which broadly matched IMGT annotations. In a later analysis, HLA-associated TCR beta chains were found to be more clonally expanded and to have lower generation probabilities than equally common non-associated chains. According to a later genetic analysis, donors in an Asian-associated ancestry cluster had fewer N-insertions in productive TCRs than the approximately 650-donor mean. The only immune exposure information available for the cohort was CMV serostatus. V-gene and J-gene trimming of TCR beta chains was associated with a missense DCLRE1C variant in a later genetic analysis, and the association was replicated in an independent cohort. The classifier was reported to diagnose cytomegalovirus status with high specificity and sensitivity in both the original cohort and the validation cohort. A group of highly shared sequence variants was considered likely to be a technical artifact of the sequencing pipeline.

The library came from the immunoSEQ multiplex PCR assay. For the multiplex PCR, a mixture combining 60 forward primers for TCR Vbeta segments and 13 reverse primers for TCR Jbeta segments was used. Amplification of the CDR3 region of rearranged TCR beta genes was performed with a multiplex PCR assay on genomic DNA. The amplified TCR beta libraries were sequenced on the Illumina HiSeq System as 87-base-pair reads. The original methods were these. Across the 670 or so repertoires, a later analysis counted 80 million or so unique TCR beta chains, roughly 11 million of which were shared by at least two donors. To remove PCR and sequencing errors, raw reads were error-corrected and collapsed into unique sequences using a nearest-neighbor algorithm that merged closely related sequences. V, D and J gene segments were assigned by aligning CDR3 sequences to IMGT reference sequences. For a sequence to be retained, at least a six-nucleotide match to both a V gene segment and a J gene segment was required. Rearrangements were called productive when the CDR3 lacked stop codons and stayed in frame with V and J; all others were non-productive. Following IMGT convention, CDR3 was defined as the stretch from the second conserved V-encoded cysteine up to the conserved J-encoded phenylalanine. The earlier analysis of about 590 of the donors excluded sequences that lacked an unambiguous match to a single V gene segment. An earlier analysis of several hundred of the donors called V segments functional above 56.7% productive rearrangements and segregating when the between-donor standard deviation exceeded 5%. A statistical classification framework was developed to diagnose cytomegalovirus status using the catalog of TCR beta chain sequences. In a later analysis, V and J genes were assigned by comparing TCR nucleotide sequences against IMGT/GENE-DB human TR gene sequences. Using the TCRdist pipeline, a later analysis assigned CDR3 sequences along with most-parsimonious VDJ recombination scenarios. In a later analysis, every TCR beta chain was defined by the combination of its CDR3 amino acid sequence and its V-gene family, and reads without a unique V-gene family were dropped. In a later analysis, some 600 highly shared, low-generation-probability nucleotide sequences were removed to address suspected cross-contamination and a sequencing artifact. In a later analysis, a clonal expansion index for each public chain was calculated from normalized within-repertoire ranks of inferred template counts. A later analysis computed generation probabilities with a VDJ recombination model fitted to out-of-frame rearrangements, and checked the results against IGoR. A later analysis scored TCR-TCR, TCR-HLA and TCR-CMV co-occurrence with hypergeometric tests, applying a repertoire-size bias correction to TCR pairs. In a later analysis, false discovery rates were estimated by permuting HLA or CMV assignments 20 times. A later analysis grouped co-occurring TCRs with DBSCAN, adding TCRdist sequence similarity when clustering within HLA-allele-positive subsets. For co-occurrence clustering, repertoires with fewer than 30,000 or more than 120,000 public chains were excluded, along with four or five repertoires with anomalous nucleotide sharing. TCRdb retrieved this table from immuneACCESS and kept in-frame rearrangements only. Not all clones are present; in checked studies, unresolved V genes account for under half, and no reason is known for the remainder. That table gives V, J and clone size, and the DNA gave D and trimming. The sample includes under 250,000 clones, with around 77% observed a single time. The ten largest clones represent roughly 2% of the sample.

As regards this clone: This clone's antigen is unknown. Per-base quality was not reported, and no clone a single base away is much larger than it.

The sequence was collected from a young man in good health and CMV-seronegative. This receptor chain uses TRBV28 and TRBJ1-1, with 9 junctional bases fitting TRBD1. Sequenced input: PBMCs. The sequenced DNA is TGTGCCAGCAGTTTGGGGGGACAGGGTGGTTTCTTT. The translation is CASSLGGQGGFF.